Following are 18 T cell receptor beta chains from one sample sequenced in a study of spatial heterogeneity in lung cancer. TCRdb redid the calling of the 5' RACE reads with MiXCR, one entry per CDR3 protein. The sample has approximately 66,000 distinct CDR3 sequences, nearly 6.5% seen once. Sample time point: sample taken at primary tumor resection. The specimen was PBMCs, collected at surgery. These receptors all come from a female donor with early-stage non-small cell lung cancer.

The table lists this clonotype with many counts. The V gene is TRBV29-1, the J gene TRBJ2-6; D call uncertain. This CDR3 comprises 13 residues. Between the trimmed V and J ends, which lost 7 bases and 4 bases, there was a span of 11 bases. Germline V CDR1 and CDR2: SQVTM, ANQGSEA. CDR3 sequence reads: CSARVSGANVLTF. The CDR3 DNA is TGCAGCGCAAGGGTCTCAGGGGCCAACGTCCTGACTTTC.

This clonotype has a count of ten or more. The chain has TRBV6-5 and TRBJ2-5; 7 bases line up with TRBD1. J gave up 2 bases and V 6 bases, and 3 bases lay outside the gene matches. CDR1 is MNHEY, CDR2 SVGAGI, per germline. This CDR3 contains 13 residues. This CDR3 is CASSGDRQETQYF. CDR3 coding DNA: TGTGCCAGCAGCGGGGACAGACAAGAGACCCAGTACTTC.

The rearrangement joins TRBV7-3 to TRBJ2-1, with D perhaps TRBD1 or TRBD2 (5 bases each). The CDR3 loop spans 16 amino acids. CDR1 SGHTA and CDR2 FQGTGA come from the germline V gene. The V end lost 4 bases, the J end lost 0 bases, and 13 bases lay between the germline ends. The CDR3: CASSSRGSSSYNEQFF. The CDR3 coding sequence is TGTGCCAGCAGCTCTCGGGGCAGTAGCTCCTACAATGAGCAGTTCTTC.

This clonotype was detected ten times or more. This chain uses TRBV27 with TRBJ1-1, with D unclear. CDR1 is MNHEY and CDR2 is SMNVEV in the germline V gene (reference sequence). This CDR3 spans 15 amino acids. V lost 5 bases to trimming and J lost 4 bases, with 17 bases between them. DNA for the CDR3: TGTGCCAGCAGTCCCCAGTCCCTGAGCGGCACTGAAGCTTTCTTT. Its translation is CASSPQSLSGTEAFF.

The chain recombines TRBV28 with TRBJ1-1; the D is unclear. The CDR3 length is 13 residues. The germline V gene encodes CDR1 MDHEN and CDR2 SYDVKM. Trimming removed 1 base from V and 8 bases from J, with 11 bases in between. CDR3 sequence (DNA): TGTGCCAGCAGTTTATATGACCGGCGGGAAGCTTTCTTT. It yields the protein CASSLYDRREAFF.

This clonotype was detected only a few times. The gene calls are TRBV5-1 and TRBJ2-2; 11 bases align to TRBD2. This CDR3 has 16 amino acids. CDR1 and CDR2 from the germline V gene are SGHRS and YFSETQ. The V and J ends lost 5 bases and 3 bases, in that order; junction bases with no gene match: 6. CDR3 DNA: TGCGCCAGCAGACCGGGGACTAGCGGTTACACCGGGGAGCTGTTTTTT. The encoded protein is CASRPGTSGYTGELFF.

V gene TRBV28 combines with J gene TRBJ2-3, with a tentative D call TRBD1 (5 bases). Trimming removed 3 bases at V and 5 bases at J, with 15 bases between. Germline-derived CDR1 and CDR2 are MDHEN and SYDVKM. This CDR3 region has 15 residues. CDR3 DNA: TGTGCCAGCAGTTTTACAAGGGGTTTGGGAGATACGCAGTATTTT. Residues: CASSFTRGLGDTQYF.

This clonotype was found many times. J is TRBJ2-3 and V is TRBV15; 8 nucleotides align to TRBD2. Germline CDR1 and CDR2: LNHNV and YYDKDF (reference sequence). J was trimmed by 0 bases and V by 5 bases; bases with no gene match: 4. This CDR3 region has 15 residues. The CDR3 reads CATSPGGFSTDTQYF. CDR3 nucleotide sequence: TGTGCCACCAGCCCGGGGGGGTTCAGCACAGATACGCAGTATTTT.

The chain employs TRBV27 and TRBJ2-1; tentative D call: TRBD1 (5 bases). The CDR3 is 14 residues long. Germline CDR1 is MNHEY and CDR2 is SMNVEV (reference sequence). Trimming shortened V by 3 bases and J by 5 bases, and 11 bases separated the two germline ends. CDR3 DNA: TGTGCCAGCAGTTTGATCAGGGCGGACAATGAGCAGTTCTTC. It specifies CASSLIRADNEQFF.

This clonotype came up a few times. This may stem from a read error, because a much larger clone lies one nucleotide away. This rearrangement joins TRBV2 to TRBJ2-2; weak D call: TRBD2 (6 bases). The V gene's germline CDR1 is SNHLY and CDR2 FYNNEI. The CDR3 is 14 amino acids. The CDR3 reads CVSMRRGGTGELFF. CDR3 DNA: TGTGTCAGCATGCGGAGGGGAGGCACCGGGGAGCTGTTTTTT.

This clonotype came up a few times. The chain employs TRBV7-9 and TRBJ1-5; D not resolved. V was pared by 5 bases and J by 1 base, with 24 bases between. The CDR3 covers 19 residues. Looked up from germline, CDR1 is SEHNR and CDR2 is FQNEAQ (reference sequence). The CDR3 spells CASSRSFTVDLGSNQPQHF. As DNA, the CDR3 is TGTGCCAGCAGCCGTAGTTTTACAGTTGATTTGGGAAGCAATCAGCCCCAGCATTTT.

This clonotype was seen at least ten times. The V call is TRBV20-1, the J call TRBJ1-1; D call uncertain. The CDR3 totals 14 residues. Germline CDR1 reads DFQATT; CDR2 reads SNEGSKA (reference sequence). V lost 0 bases to trimming and J lost 2 bases, with 10 bases between them. The CDR3 loop reads CSARDGSSNTEAFF. The CDR3 DNA reads as TGCAGTGCTAGAGATGGGTCCTCCAACACTGAAGCTTTCTTT.

In its sample, this clonotype was seen a few times. The CDR3 protein is CATQRGTQETQYF. The CDR3 nucleotides read TGTGCCACCCAAAGGGGGACCCAAGAGACCCAGTACTTC. This chain joins TRBV28 and TRBJ2-5, with TRBD1 as a possible D gene (6 bases). This CDR3 has 13 amino acids. Germline CDR1 is MDHEN and CDR2 is SYDVKM. V lost 10 bases to trimming and J lost 1 base, with 13 bases between them.

Many counts were recorded for this clonotype. J is TRBJ1-6 and V is TRBV4-1; D is perhaps TRBD1 (6 bases). The V gene's germline CDR1 is MGHRA and CDR2 YSYEKL. The CDR3 totals 16 residues. V dropped 0 bases and J dropped 7 bases, with 13 bases sitting between them. CDR3 sequence: CASSQDGTGLNSPLHF. In DNA, the CDR3 is TGCGCCAGCAGCCAAGATGGCACAGGGCTAAATTCACCCCTCCACTTT.

The sample holds a few counts of this clonotype. J is TRBJ1-1 and V is TRBV6-1; D not resolved. V was trimmed by 4 bases and J by 3 bases, leaving 9 bases between them. This CDR3 contains 13 residues. In germline, CDR1 is MNHNS, CDR2 SASEGT. This CDR3 is CASSAVVYTEAFF. In DNA form, the CDR3 reads TGTGCCAGCAGTGCGGTTGTTTACACTGAAGCTTTCTTT.

This clonotype came up many times. This chain uses TRBV11-2 with TRBJ2-6, with D possibly being TRBD2 (5 bases). CDR3 length: 16 amino acids. The V gene's germline CDR1 is SGHAT and CDR2 FQNNGV. The ends were cut back, 0 bases at V and 6 bases at J, with 12 bases in the middle. DNA of the CDR3: TGTGCCAGCAGCTTAGACTCAGGACTTATGGCCAACGTCCTGACTTTC. This gives the protein CASSLDSGLMANVLTF.

This clonotype was recorded at least ten times. The chain carries TRBV11-3 and TRBJ2-7; 12 bases line up with TRBD2. The trim removed 1 base at V and 0 bases at J, leaving 4 bases unmatched. Germline assignment: CDR1 SGHNT and CDR2 YENEEA. The CDR3 totals 17 residues. In nucleotides, the CDR3 is TGTGCCAGCAGCTTAGGGCTAGCGGGAGGGCCCTCCTACGAGCAGTACTTC. This translates into CASSLGLAGGPSYEQYF.

This clonotype was seen at least ten times. J is TRBJ2-7 and V is TRBV12-3 or TRBV12-4; TRBD2 is a possible D gene (6 bases). The CDR3 is 15 amino acids. Trimming cost V 3 bases and J 3 bases, with 15 bases left between them. CDR3 sequence: CASSLGGDHRYEQYF. DNA of the CDR3: TGTGCCAGCAGTTTGGGGGGAGACCACCGCTACGAGCAGTACTTC.